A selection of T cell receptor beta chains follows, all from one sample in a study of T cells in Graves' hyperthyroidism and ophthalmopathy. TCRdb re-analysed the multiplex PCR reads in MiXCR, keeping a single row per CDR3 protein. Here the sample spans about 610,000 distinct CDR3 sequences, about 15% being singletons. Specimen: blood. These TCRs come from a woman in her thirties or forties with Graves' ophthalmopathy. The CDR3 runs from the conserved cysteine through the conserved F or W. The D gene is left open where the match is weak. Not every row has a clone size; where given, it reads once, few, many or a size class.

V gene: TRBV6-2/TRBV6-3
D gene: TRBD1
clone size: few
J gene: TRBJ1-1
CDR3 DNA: TGTGCCAGCAGTCCCCTCTACAGGGGCCACACTGAAGCTTTCTTT
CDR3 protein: CASSPLYRGHTEAFF

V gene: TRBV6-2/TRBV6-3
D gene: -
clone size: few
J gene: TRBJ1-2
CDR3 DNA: TGTGCCAGCAGTTACTCGATTGGAGGGGCGGATGGCTACACCTTC
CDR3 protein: CASSYSIGGADGYTF

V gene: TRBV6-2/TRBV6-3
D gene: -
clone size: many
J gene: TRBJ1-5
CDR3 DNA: TGTGCCAGCAGTGGCCCTCAAATGAATCAGCCCCAGCATTTT
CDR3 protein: CASSGPQMNQPQHF

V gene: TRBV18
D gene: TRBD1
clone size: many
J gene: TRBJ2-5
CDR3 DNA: TGTGCCAGCTCACCTCAGGGGGCTGAGGAGACCCAGTACTTC
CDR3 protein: CASSPQGAEETQYF

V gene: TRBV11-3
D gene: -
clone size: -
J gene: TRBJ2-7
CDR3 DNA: TGTGCCAGCAGCTTAGGGGCCCCGGGAGCGGTGCAGTACTTC
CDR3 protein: CASSLGAPGAVQYF

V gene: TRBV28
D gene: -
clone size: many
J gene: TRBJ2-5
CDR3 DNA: TGTGCCAGCAGTTTATACGGTAACCAAGAGACCCAGTACTTC
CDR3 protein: CASSLYGNQETQYF

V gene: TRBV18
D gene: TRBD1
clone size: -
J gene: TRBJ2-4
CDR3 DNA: TGTGCCAGCTCACCACCCGGGACAGGGGTCGAAAACATTCAGTACTTC
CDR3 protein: CASSPPGTGVENIQYF

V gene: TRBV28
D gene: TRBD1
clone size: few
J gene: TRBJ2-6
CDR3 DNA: TGTGCCAGCAGTCAACCAGCTCTAGGGGGCGCGACTGGGGCCAACGTCCTGACTTTC
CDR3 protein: CASSQPALGGATGANVLTF

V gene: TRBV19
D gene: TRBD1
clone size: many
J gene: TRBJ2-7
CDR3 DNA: TGTGCCAGTAGTCTCCGGGACAGGCTCACCTACGAGCAGTACTTC
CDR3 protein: CASSLRDRLTYEQYF

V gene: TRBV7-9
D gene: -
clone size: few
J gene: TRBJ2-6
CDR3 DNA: TGTGCCAGCAGTGAGGATGATGGGGCCAACGTCCTGACTTTC
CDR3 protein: CASSEDDGANVLTF

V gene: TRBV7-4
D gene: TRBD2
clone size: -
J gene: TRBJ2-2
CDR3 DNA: TGTGCCAGCAGTAGCCCGGTCGGGGACGTAGCGGGAGCGCTGAACACCGGGGAGCTGTTTTTT
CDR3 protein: CASSSPVGDVAGALNTGELFF

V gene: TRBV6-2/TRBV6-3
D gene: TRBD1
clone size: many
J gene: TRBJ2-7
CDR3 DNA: TGTGCCAGCAGTTCACCTAGGACAGGGGAAAAGTACTTC
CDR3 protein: CASSSPRTGEKYF

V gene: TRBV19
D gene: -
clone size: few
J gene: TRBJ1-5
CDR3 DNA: TGTGCCAGTAGTATAGATCGGGGGAAGGGAGGCCAGCCCCAGCATTTT
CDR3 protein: CASSIDRGKGGQPQHF

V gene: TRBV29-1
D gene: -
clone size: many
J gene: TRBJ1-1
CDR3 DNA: TGCAGCGCACAGGGACCCCCTGAAGCTTTCTTT
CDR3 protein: CSAQGPPEAFF

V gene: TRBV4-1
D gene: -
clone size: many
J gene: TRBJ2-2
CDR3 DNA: TGCGCCAGCAGTTGGAGAGAAACCGGGGAGCTGTTTTTT
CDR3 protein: CASSWRETGELFF

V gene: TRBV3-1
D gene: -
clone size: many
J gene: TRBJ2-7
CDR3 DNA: TGTGCCAGCAGCCAAGATTTGGGAACGGTCGAGCAGTACTTC
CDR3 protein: CASSQDLGTVEQYF

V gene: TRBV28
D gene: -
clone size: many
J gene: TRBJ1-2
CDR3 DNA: TGTGCCAGCAGTTTAGGGCAGCTTCCCGGCTACACCTTC
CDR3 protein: CASSLGQLPGYTF

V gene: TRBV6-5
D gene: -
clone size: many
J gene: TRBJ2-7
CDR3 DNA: TGTGCCAGCAGCCAAGGGACACTCTACGAGCAGTACTTC
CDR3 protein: CASSQGTLYEQYF

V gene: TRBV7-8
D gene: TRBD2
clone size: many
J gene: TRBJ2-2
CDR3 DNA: TGTGCCAGCAGCCGCGGTACTAGCGGGACGGCCGGGGAGCTGTTTTTT
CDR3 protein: CASSRGTSGTAGELFF

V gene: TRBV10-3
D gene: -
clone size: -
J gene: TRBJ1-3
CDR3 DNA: TGTGCCATCACTAGAAAACAGGGAGGAACTGGAAACACCATATATTTT
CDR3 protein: CAITRKQGGTGNTIYF

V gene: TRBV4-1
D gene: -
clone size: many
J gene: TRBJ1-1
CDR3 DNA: TGCGCCAGCAGCCGACCGACAGGGAACACTGAAGCTTTCTTT
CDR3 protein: CASSRPTGNTEAFF

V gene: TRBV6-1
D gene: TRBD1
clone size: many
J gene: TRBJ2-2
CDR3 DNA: TGTGCCAGCAGTCAATCCGGGACAGGGTTCCTCCCTGGCGGGGGGGAGCTGTTTTTT
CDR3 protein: CASSQSGTGFLPGGGELFF

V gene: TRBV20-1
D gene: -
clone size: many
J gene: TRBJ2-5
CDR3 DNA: TGCAGTGCTAGAGGGTGGACGGGAGAAGTGGTGGAGACCCAGTACTTC
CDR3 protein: CSARGWTGEVVETQYF

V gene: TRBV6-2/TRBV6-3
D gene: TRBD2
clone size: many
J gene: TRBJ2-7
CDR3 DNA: TGTGCCAGCACCGAGGCCAGCGGGAGGGCCGGCGAGCAGTACTTC
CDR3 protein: CASTEASGRAGEQYF

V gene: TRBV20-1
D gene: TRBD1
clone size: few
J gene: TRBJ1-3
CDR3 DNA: TGCAGTGCTAGTGGGGGACAGGGCCTTTACTTTGGAAACACCATATATTTT
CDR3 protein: CSASGGQGLYFGNTIYF

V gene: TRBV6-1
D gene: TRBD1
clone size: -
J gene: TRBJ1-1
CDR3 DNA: TGTGTCAGCAGCGGCCGGGACAGGGGGCGCACTGAAGCTTTCTTT
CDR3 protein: CVSSGRDRGRTEAFF

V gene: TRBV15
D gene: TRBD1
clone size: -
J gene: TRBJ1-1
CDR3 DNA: TGTGCCACCAGCAGCGACCAGGGGGGGACTGAAGCTTTCTTT
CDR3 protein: CATSSDQGGTEAFF

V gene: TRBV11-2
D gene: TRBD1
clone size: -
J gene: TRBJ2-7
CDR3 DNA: TGTGCCAGCAGCCCAAATTCTGTAATGACAGGGTCGGGCTTCTACGAGCAGTACTTC
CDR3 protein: CASSPNSVMTGSGFYEQYF

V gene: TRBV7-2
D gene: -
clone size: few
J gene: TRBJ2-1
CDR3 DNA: TGTGCCAGCAGCTTAGGAAGGACTACTTATCAGGAGCAGTTCTTC
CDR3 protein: CASSLGRTTYQEQFF

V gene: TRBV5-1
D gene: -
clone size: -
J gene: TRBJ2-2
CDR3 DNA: TGCGCCAGCGTACCCGGTAGCGGTACCGGGGAGCTGTTTTTT
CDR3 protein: CASVPGSGTGELFF

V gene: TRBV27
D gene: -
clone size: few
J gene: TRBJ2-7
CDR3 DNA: TGTGCCAGCTGGGATTTGGTGACCGAGCAGTACTTC
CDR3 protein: CASWDLVTEQYF

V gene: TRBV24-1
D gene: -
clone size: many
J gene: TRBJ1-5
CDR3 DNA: TGTGCCACCAGCCTGGGACCTAATCAGCCCCAGCATTTT
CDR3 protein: CATSLGPNQPQHF

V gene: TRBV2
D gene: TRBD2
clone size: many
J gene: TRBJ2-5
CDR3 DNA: TGTGCCAGCAGTGAAGAAGAGACTAGCATCTTC
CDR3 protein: CASSEEETSIF

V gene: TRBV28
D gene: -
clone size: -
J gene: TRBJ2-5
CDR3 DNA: TGTGCCAGCAGTATTCTAGGGGCCCAGTACTTC
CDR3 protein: CASSILGAQYF

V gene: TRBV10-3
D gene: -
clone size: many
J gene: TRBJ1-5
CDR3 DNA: TGTGCCACCCGGGGGCCTGAGGGGCCCCAGCATTTT
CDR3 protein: CATRGPEGPQHF

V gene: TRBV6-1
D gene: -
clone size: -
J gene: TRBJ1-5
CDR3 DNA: TGTGCCAGCAAACCCACAGGGCCAGGCAATCAGCCCCAGCATTTT
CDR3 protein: CASKPTGPGNQPQHF

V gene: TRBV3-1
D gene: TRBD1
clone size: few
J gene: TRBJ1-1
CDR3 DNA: TGTGCCAGCAGCCAAGGAGCAGGGGGGAGAACTGAAGCTTTCTTT
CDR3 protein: CASSQGAGGRTEAFF

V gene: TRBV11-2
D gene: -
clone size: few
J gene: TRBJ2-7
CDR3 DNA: TGTGCCAGCACCCCGGGGGCAGGACCTACTGAGCAGTACTTC
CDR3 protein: CASTPGAGPTEQYF

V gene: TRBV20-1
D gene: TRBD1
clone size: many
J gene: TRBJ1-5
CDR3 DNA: TGCAGTGCTGGCCTTGACAGGGGTAATCAGCCCCAGCATTTT
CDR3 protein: CSAGLDRGNQPQHF

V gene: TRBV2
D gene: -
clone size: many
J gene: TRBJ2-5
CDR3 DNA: TGTGCCAGCCGGGGGCATCAAGAGACCCAGTACTTC
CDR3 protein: CASRGHQETQYF

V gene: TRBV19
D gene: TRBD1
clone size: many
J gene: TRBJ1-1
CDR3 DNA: TGTGCCAGTAGTGGTGGGACAGGGGGCCGAGGCACTGAAGCTTTCTTT
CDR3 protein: CASSGGTGGRGTEAFF

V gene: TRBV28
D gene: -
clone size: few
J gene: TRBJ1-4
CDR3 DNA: TGTGCCAGCAGTTTGGACTCATCGACAACTAATGAAAAACTGTTTTTT
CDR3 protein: CASSLDSSTTNEKLFF

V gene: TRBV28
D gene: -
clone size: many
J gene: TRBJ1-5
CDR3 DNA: TGTGCCAGCAGTTCCACGGCCCTCAATCAGCCCCAGCATTTT
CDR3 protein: CASSSTALNQPQHF

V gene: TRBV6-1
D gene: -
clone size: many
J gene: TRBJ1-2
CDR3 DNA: TGTGCCAGCGGGATGGGAGGGGTTAACTATGGCTACACCTTC
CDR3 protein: CASGMGGVNYGYTF

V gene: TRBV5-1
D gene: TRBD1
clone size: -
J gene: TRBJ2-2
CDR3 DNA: TGCGCCAGCACCGAAGGGGGCGCGAACACCGGGGAGCTGTTTTTT
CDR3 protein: CASTEGGANTGELFF

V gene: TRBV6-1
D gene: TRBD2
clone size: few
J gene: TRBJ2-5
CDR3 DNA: TGTGCCAGCAGCCCGGGACTAGCCGAAGCCGGGGCCCAGTACTTC
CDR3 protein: CASSPGLAEAGAQYF

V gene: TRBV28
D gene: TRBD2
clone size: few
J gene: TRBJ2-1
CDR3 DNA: TGTGCCAGCAGTCCCGGGCTAGCGGGATTGGTAGAGCAGTTCTTC
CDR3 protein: CASSPGLAGLVEQFF

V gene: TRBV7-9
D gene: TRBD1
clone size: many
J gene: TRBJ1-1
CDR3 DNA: TGTGCCAGCAAAGGACAGGGGAGGAACACTGAAGCTTTCTTT
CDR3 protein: CASKGQGRNTEAFF

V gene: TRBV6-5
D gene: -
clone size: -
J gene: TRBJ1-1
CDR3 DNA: TGTGCCAGCAGTTTACTAGGGCGAGGGACTGAAGCTTTCTTT
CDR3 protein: CASSLLGRGTEAFF

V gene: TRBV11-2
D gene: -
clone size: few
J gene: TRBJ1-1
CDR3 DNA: TGTGCCAGCAGCCCCACGGGGAACACTGGAGCTTTCTTT
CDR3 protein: CASSPTGNTGAFF

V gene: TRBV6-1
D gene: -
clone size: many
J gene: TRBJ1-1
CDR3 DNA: TGTGCCAGCAGTGAGACCACTGGAGCTTTCTTT
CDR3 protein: CASSETTGAFF

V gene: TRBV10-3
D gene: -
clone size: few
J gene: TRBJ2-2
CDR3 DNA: TGTGCCATCAGTGATCTGAACACCCCCACCGGGGAGCTGTTTTTT
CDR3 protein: CAISDLNTPTGELFF

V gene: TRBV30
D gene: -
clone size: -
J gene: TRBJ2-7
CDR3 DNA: TGTGCCTGGAGTGTACTCTTCGAGCAGTACTTC
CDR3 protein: CAWSVLFEQYF

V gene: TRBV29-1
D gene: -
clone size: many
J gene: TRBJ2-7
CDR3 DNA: TGCAGCGTCATGGCCTCTCTCAGCTCCTACGAGCAGTACTTC
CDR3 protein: CSVMASLSSYEQYF

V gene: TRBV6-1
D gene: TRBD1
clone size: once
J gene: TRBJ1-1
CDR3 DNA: TGTGCCAGCAGCGACAGGGGGGTATTGGCTTTCTTT
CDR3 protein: CASSDRGVLAFF

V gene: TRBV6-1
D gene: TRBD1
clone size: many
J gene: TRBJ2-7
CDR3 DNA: TGTGCCAGCGCAGGGACAGGGACCTACGAGCAGTACTTC
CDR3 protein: CASAGTGTYEQYF

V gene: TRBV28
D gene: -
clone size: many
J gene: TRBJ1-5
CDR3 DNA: TGTGCCAGCAGCCCCTTTAGATTGCCGCCCCAGCATTTT
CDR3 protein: CASSPFRLPPQHF

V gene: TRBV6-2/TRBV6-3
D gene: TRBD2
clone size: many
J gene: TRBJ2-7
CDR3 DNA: TGTGCCGGAGGGGACTACCCCTTGGGGGAGCAGTACTTC
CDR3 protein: CAGGDYPLGEQYF

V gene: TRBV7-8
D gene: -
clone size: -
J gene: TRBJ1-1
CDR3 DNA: TGTGCCAGCAGCTTATTCCAGGAAGTGAACACTGAAGCTTTCTTT
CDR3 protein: CASSLFQEVNTEAFF